Sequencing of this T cell receptor beta chain was carried out in a study of lymphopenia after photon versus proton radiotherapy. Study-level findings and limits: Oligoclonal CD8+ Temra expansion after nadir drove photon patients' diversity drop.

About this clone itself: What it binds is not known.

The data were produced by immunoSEQ multiplex PCR, yet TCRdb's version contains in-frame clones alone and is incomplete. The sample records 67,000 or so clones, around 86% being singletons. The CDR3 has 17 amino acids. Germline lookup yields CDR1 SGHAT and CDR2 FQNNGV. J gave up 7 bases and V 1 base, and 11 bases lay outside the gene matches. The rearrangement links TRBV11-2 to TRBJ2-3, with 10 positions matching TRBD2. This clonotype was obtained from an elderly man with esophageal cancer. Sequencing was performed on peripheral blood, taken from a patient treated with proton-based radiotherapy. CDR3 bases: TGTGCCAGCAGCTTAGGTCTAGCGGGAGTTTTTCTGAATACGCAGTATTTT. Translating it yields CASSLGLAGVFLNTQYF.